The entry below describes one T cell receptor (beta chain). In germline, CDR1 is LNHDA, CDR2 SQIVND (reference sequence). Trimming cost V 4 bases and J 4 bases, with 10 bases left between them. The CDR3 has 13 residues. The data are from a study of blood T cell repertoires in COVID-19. Study-level information: COVID-19 samples from acute and convalescent phases originated in the United States, Italy and Spain. T cells, B-cell-depleted T cells, or PBMCs supplied cDNA or gDNA.

Study processing details: Amplifying reference gene primers gave estimates of nucleated cell counts. The table came from immunoSEQ multiplex PCR; TCRdb's copy has only in-frame clones and leaves some out. V, J and clone size are those of that table, while D and trimming were read from the DNA. The sample lists 250,000 to 300,000 clones; roughly 85% were seen once. The specimen was peripheral blood. The chain has TRBV19 and TRBJ1-2, with D perhaps TRBD1 (5 bases). This sequence originates from a man between 60 and 70 years old who had recovered from COVID-19. The CDR3 bases are TGTGCCAGTAGTACAGGGTTAACCTATGGCTACACCTTC. This gives the protein CASSTGLTYGYTF.